The 9 T cell receptor beta chains presented below share a single source sample, sequenced in a study of shared clonotypes between healthy human individuals. Sequencing used immunoSEQ multiplex PCR; TCRdb keeps in-frame clones, though not all of them. The table has roughly 1,800,000 clones, roughly 95% seen once; the top ten hold more than 0.9%. CD45RO-negative, CCR7-selected cells formed the naive CD8 fraction, which excluded terminally differentiated effector memory CD45RA+ cells. Material: naive CD8+ T cells sorted from blood. Receptors originate from a man aged 18-30 years in good health.

V is TRBV30 and J is TRBJ2-5; a possible D gene is TRBD2 (6 bases). Trimming left V 2 bases short and J 5 bases short, with 18 bases between. CDR1 is GTSNPN, CDR2 SVGIG, per germline (reference sequence). The CDR3 spans 15 residues. CDR3 DNA sequence: TGTGCCTGGAGTACGGGGGTTGGAGGGCGCGAGACCCAGTACTTC. This encodes CAWSTGVGGRETQYF. The full variable domain, its missing parts supplied by reference TRBV30 and TRBJ2-5, is SQTIHQWPATLVQPVGSPLSLECTVEGTSNPNLYWYRQAAGRGLQLLFYSVGIGQISSEVPQNLSASRPQDRQFILSSKKLLLSDSGFYLCAWSTGVGGRETQYFGPGTRLLVL.

This chain connects TRBV5-6 to TRBJ2-3, with 8 bases aligning to TRBD1. Germline V gives CDR1 SGHDT, CDR2 YYEEEE. The junction had 7 bases not matched to a gene; V was cut back by 4 bases and J by 3 bases. The CDR3 covers 15 residues. The CDR3 nucleotides are TGTGCCAGCAGCGCATCGACAGGGGTAACAGATACGCAGTATTTT. Amino acid sequence: CASSASTGVTDTQYF.

The chain joins TRBV19 to TRBJ1-5; D perhaps matches TRBD1 (5 bases). Looked up from germline, CDR1 is LNHDA and CDR2 is SQIVND (reference sequence). CDR3 length: 15 amino acids. The V and J ends lost 5 bases and 7 bases respectively, with 18 bases between them. The CDR3 nucleotides read TGTGCCAGTAGTTACGGGGCAGGGTGGGCGCAGCCCCAGCATTTT. Its protein product is CASSYGAGWAQPQHF.

The genes are TRBV15 and TRBJ1-1, with D unclear. The V gene's germline CDR1 is LNHNV and CDR2 YYDKDF (reference sequence). This CDR3 is 13 amino acids long. The germline V and J ends were trimmed by 0 bases and 10 bases, with 12 bases remaining between them. The CDR3 DNA reads as TGTGCCACCAGCAGAGAGATAAGAGACGCAGCTTTCTTT. Its protein is CATSREIRDAAFF.

The count of this clone is one. The gene calls are TRBV30 and TRBJ2-1; 10 bases are shared with TRBD2. Germline lookup yields CDR1 GTSNPN and CDR2 SVGIG (reference sequence). V shed 6 bases, J shed 4 bases, and the junction held 3 bases outside the gene matches. This CDR3 is built from 13 residues. CDR3 sequence reads: CACGTSVYNEQFF. As DNA, the CDR3 is TGTGCCTGCGGGACTAGCGTGTACAATGAGCAGTTCTTC.

The V and J genes are TRBV4-2 and TRBJ2-2, with a weak D call TRBD2 (6 bases). V was cut by 3 bases and J by 7 bases, with 18 bases left in between. Germline V gene lookup returns CDR1 LGHNA and CDR2 YNFKEQ. The CDR3 sequence is 16 residues long. The CDR3 DNA reads TGTGCCAGCAGCCAGGAACGGGGGTCGGTTGTCGGGGAGCTGTTTTTT. It is translated as CASSQERGSVVGELFF.

The chain couples TRBV11-2 to TRBJ1-5; D is unclear. Germline V CDR1 and CDR2: SGHAT, FQNNGV. Trimming cost V 1 base and J 13 bases, with 14 bases left between them. CDR3 length equals 13 residues. The CDR3, as DNA: TGTGCCAGCAGCTTAGCCCCCGGTGTCCTACAGCATTTT. This codes for CASSLAPGVLQHF.

CDR3 region: CASSLRDGTGNEKLFF. CDR3 DNA: TGTGCCAGCAGCTTACGGGACGGGACAGGGAATGAAAAACTGTTTTTT. This chain connects TRBV7-9 to TRBJ1-4; 9 bases align to TRBD1. Germline V lookup: CDR1 SEHNR, CDR2 FQNEAQ (reference sequence). Losses at the gene ends were 2 bases for V and 5 bases for J; bases not matched to a gene: 6. CDR3 length: 16 residues. Full variable domain (remainder filled in from reference TRBV7-9 and TRBJ1-4): DTGVSQNPRHKITKRGQNVTFRCDPISEHNRLYWYRQTLGQGPEFLTYFQNEAQLEKSRLLSDRFSAERPKGSFSTLEIQRTEQGDSAMYLCASSLRDGTGNEKLFFGSGTQLSVL.

Notes on this clone: At the DNA level, this CDR3 is encoded by other sequences in the same sample as well. The V gene is TRBV5-4, the J gene TRBJ2-7, with 8 bases identical to TRBD2. The CDR3 spans 14 residues. Germline loops: CDR1 SGHNT, CDR2 YYREEE (reference sequence). V was clipped by 1 base and J by 4 bases; unmatched bases: 4. The CDR3 DNA reads as TGTGCCAGCAGCTTGTTCGCGGGGGGATACGAGCAGTACTTC. Translated: CASSLFAGGYEQYF.